This entry features one T cell receptor (beta chain) sequence. Its antigen is not known. MiXCR, applied by TCRdb to the reads, yields one record per CDR3 protein. The sample contains over 100,000 distinct CDR3 sequences, about 9.4% of which appear only once. The data stem from a study of T cell repertoires in cytomegalovirus infection. Study-level points and caveats: What dominated the ex vivo response were HLA-C-restricted CMV-specific TCR beta clonotypes.

This receptor was obtained from a human donor in good health (CMV status not recorded). Some clones in this sample may be carry-over from other donors' samples. Sequencing was done on a sample of PBMCs, sequenced either directly or after in vitro stimulation (not recorded which).

DNA for the CDR3: TGTGCCAGCAGCTTAATGGAAACCCAGTACTTC. The encoded protein is CASSLMETQYF. V gene TRBV7-2 combines with J gene TRBJ2-5; D not certain. With 2 bases removed from V and 8 bases from J, the gap between germline ends came to 6 bases. Germline CDR1 is SGHTA and CDR2 is FQGNSA. The CDR3 is made up of 11 amino acids.